These T cell receptor beta chains were read from a single sample in a study of T cell responses to AZD1222 COVID-19 vaccine. TCRdb's copy holds only in-frame clones and misses some; the assay was immunoSEQ multiplex PCR. The top ten clones hold 15% to 20% of a sample with roughly 100,000 clones, almost 85% of them seen once. The specimen was peripheral blood, collected on day 0 of AZD1222 vaccination. The receptors were sampled from an adult in good health. The CDR3 runs from the conserved cysteine through the conserved F or W. A D gene is named only where the DNA matches it firmly. Rows may omit the clone size; those that give it use once, few, many or a size class.

d_call j_call v_call clone_size cdr3_aa cdr3_nt
- TRBJ2-1 TRBV20-1 - CSARIYNEQFF TGCAGTGCTAGGATCTACAATGAGCAGTTCTTC
- TRBJ2-5 TRBV20-1 once CSARDKETQYF TGCAGTGCTAGAGATAAGGAGACCCAGTACTTC
- TRBJ2-5 TRBV9 - CASSVGNTGPQETQYF TGTGCCAGCAGCGTAGGAAACACAGGGCCCCAAGAGACCCAGTACTTC
- TRBJ1-1 TRBV4-3 - CASSQEIGVTEAFF TGCGCCAGCAGCCAAGAGATAGGGGTAACTGAAGCTTTCTTT
- TRBJ1-1 TRBV7-3 once CASRSGSNTEAFF TGTGCCAGCAGATCCGGGAGTAACACTGAAGCTTTCTTT
- TRBJ1-2 TRBV28 few CASQTGRAGYTF TGTGCCTCCCAGACAGGCCGTGCAGGCTACACCTTC
- TRBJ1-2 TRBV10-1 - CASSAQPNYGYTF TGCGCCAGCAGTGCCCAGCCTAACTATGGCTACACCTTC
- TRBJ2-1 TRBV28 - CASSLWDGQFF TGTGCCAGCAGTTTATGGGACGGGCAGTTCTTC
TRBD2 TRBJ2-4 TRBV7-9 - CASSPGLAGGPGKNIQYF TGTGCCAGCAGCCCGGGACTAGCGGGGGGGCCAGGCAAAAACATTCAGTACTTC
TRBD1 TRBJ2-7 TRBV7-9 once CASSWTGPYEQYF TGTGCCAGCAGCTGGACAGGCCCTTACGAGCAGTACTTC
- TRBJ1-1 TRBV24-1 - CATSWNTEAFF TGTGCCACCAGCTGGAACACTGAAGCTTTCTTT
- TRBJ1-4 TRBV4-3 - CASSQGDLAAGEKLFF TGCGCCAGCAGCCAAGGTGATTTGGCGGCAGGAGAAAAACTGTTTTTT
- TRBJ1-2 TRBV19 - CASSNSFYGYTF TGTGCCAGTAGCAACAGCTTCTATGGCTACACCTTC
- TRBJ1-2 TRBV24-1 few CATSDLDSHGYTF TGTGCCACCAGTGATTTAGACAGTCATGGCTACACCTTC
TRBD1 TRBJ2-7 TRBV7-8 few CASSLDRVRSSEQYF TGTGCCAGCAGCCTCGACAGGGTGCGGTCGAGTGAGCAGTACTTC
- TRBJ1-1 TRBV2 - CASSFSGGNTEAFF TGTGCCAGCAGCTTCTCGGGGGGAAACACTGAAGCTTTCTTT
TRBD2 TRBJ2-1 TRBV3-1/TRBV3-2 few CASSQDRAGAYNEQFF TGTGCCAGCAGCCAAGATCGGGCGGGAGCCTACAATGAGCAGTTCTTC
TRBD1 TRBJ2-7 TRBV28 - CASSATGTGAYEQYF TGTGCCAGCAGTGCGACCGGGACAGGGGCCTACGAGCAGTACTTC